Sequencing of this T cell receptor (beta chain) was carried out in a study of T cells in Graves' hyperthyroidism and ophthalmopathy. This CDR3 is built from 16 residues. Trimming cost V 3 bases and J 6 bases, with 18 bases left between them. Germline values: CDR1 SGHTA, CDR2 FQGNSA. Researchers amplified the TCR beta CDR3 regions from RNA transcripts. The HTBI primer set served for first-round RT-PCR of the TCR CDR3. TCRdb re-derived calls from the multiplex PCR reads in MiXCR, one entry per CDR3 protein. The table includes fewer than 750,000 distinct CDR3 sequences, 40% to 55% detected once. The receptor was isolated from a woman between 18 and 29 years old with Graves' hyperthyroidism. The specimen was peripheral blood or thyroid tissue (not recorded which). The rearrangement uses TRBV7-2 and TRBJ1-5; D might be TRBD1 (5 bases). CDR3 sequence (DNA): TGTGCCAGCAGCTTGGTCCCCAACGAGGGGCCTCAGCCCCAGCATTTT. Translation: CASSLVPNEGPQPQHF.